This T cell receptor beta chain was recovered during a study of blood T cell repertoires in COVID-19. About the research overall: COVID-19 samples collected from the United States, Italy and Spain covered acute and convalescent phases. In each case, the material was cDNA or gDNA derived from T cells, B-cell-depleted T cells, or PBMCs.

This clone came up once. Per the authors' pipeline: Amplification of reference gene primers provided the estimated nucleated cell counts. TCRdb's table, derived via immunoSEQ multiplex PCR, lists solely in-frame clones and lacks some. V and J calls and clone size are as listed in that table; D and trimming were resolved from the DNA. The sample records about 240,000 clones, about 85% being singletons. The CDR3 length is 16 residues. Germline CDR1 is SEHNR and CDR2 is FQNEAQ (reference sequence). V trimming: 2 bases; J trimming: 2 bases; junction bases outside the gene matches: 9. J is TRBJ2-7 and V is TRBV7-9, with 7 bases lining up with TRBD1. Sequenced sample: peripheral blood. The sequence derives from a man aged 25-40 years who had recovered from COVID-19. The CDR3 region has the DNA TGTGCCAGCAGCTTATTTCTCGGACAGGAAGCCTACGAGCAGTACTTC. Translating gives CASSLFLGQEAYEQYF. Using reference TRBV7-9 and TRBJ2-7 for the parts outside the CDR3, the full variable domain is DTGVSQNPRHKITKRGQNVTFRCDPISEHNRLYWYRQTLGQGPEFLTYFQNEAQLEKSRLLSDRFSAERPKGSFSTLEIQRTEQGDSAMYLCASSLFLGQEAYEQYFGPGTRLTVT.